This T cell receptor (beta chain) is drawn from a study of blood T cell repertoires in COVID-19. Germline CDR1 and CDR2: MNHEY and SVGAGI. The CDR3 contains 13 residues. The V end lost 7 bases, the J end lost 4 bases, and 13 bases lay between the germline ends. Some clones are missing from TCRdb's copy, which holds only in-frame ones; the method was immunoSEQ multiplex PCR. In the table there are about 120,000 clones, 80% to 90% of which are singletons. Sequencing used peripheral blood. This sequence originates from a woman aged 45 to 65 with acute or convalescent COVID-19. The chain joins TRBV6-5 to TRBJ1-1; tentatively, D is TRBD1 (5 bases). Here the CDR3 DNA reads TGTGCCAGCAACCTGGGGGGGGTCACTGAAGCTTTCTTT. This encodes CASNLGGVTEAFF.